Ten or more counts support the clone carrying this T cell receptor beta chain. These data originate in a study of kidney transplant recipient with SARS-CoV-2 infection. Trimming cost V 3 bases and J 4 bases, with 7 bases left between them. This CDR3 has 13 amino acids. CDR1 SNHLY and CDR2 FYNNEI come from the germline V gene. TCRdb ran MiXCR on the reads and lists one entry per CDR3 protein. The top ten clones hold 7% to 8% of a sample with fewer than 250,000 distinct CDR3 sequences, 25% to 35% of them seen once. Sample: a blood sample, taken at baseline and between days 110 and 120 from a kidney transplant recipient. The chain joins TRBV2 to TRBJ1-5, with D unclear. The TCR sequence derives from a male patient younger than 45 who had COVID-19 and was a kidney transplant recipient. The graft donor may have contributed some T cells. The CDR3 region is CASSDVENQPQHF. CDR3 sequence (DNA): TGTGCCAGCAGTGATGTGGAGAATCAGCCCCAGCATTTT.